The TCR beta chain described here comes from a study of blood T cell repertoires in COVID-19. About the research overall: Some COVID-19 samples were acute and others convalescent; all came from the United States, Italy and Spain.

Assay used: immunoSEQ multiplex PCR; TCRdb lists only in-frame clones, some missing. The repertoire holds nearly 300,000 clones, with under 90% as singletons. Germline CDR1 SGHRS, CDR2 YFSETQ. This CDR3 region has 14 residues. The V gene end was trimmed by 4 bases and the J gene end by 5 bases; junction bases not matched to a gene: 7. Recruitment covered 25 or so US areas and drew participants whose ages spanned about 18 to 89 years. The study assigned cohorts using participant-reported clinical history. A case of COVID-19 had been met by exposed participants within 2 weeks before study entry. The chain has TRBV5-1 and TRBJ2-5; TRBD2 agrees at 8 bases. The specimen sequenced was PBMCs or T cells enriched from blood (not recorded which). The TCR originated in a woman aged 45-65 years who had been exposed to COVID-19. As DNA, the CDR3 is TGCGCCAGCAGCGCCGGGGGGGCCGGTGAGACCCAGTACTTC. It specifies CASSAGGAGETQYF.